These 14 T cell receptor beta chains came from one sample sequenced in a study of blood T cells in healthy people across ages. Sample-barcoded 5' priming and a J-beta primer mix drove a second PCR of 7 to 11 cycles. TCRdb re-called the 5' RACE reads through MiXCR, storing one row per CDR3 protein. The table has hundreds of thousands of distinct CDR3 sequences, about 34% seen once. Sequenced input: blood. The receptor source for this set is a woman older than 75 in good health.

This clonotype was counted at least ten times. This chain joins TRBV6-6 and TRBJ1-2; 9 bases line up with TRBD1. Germline CDR1 is MNHNY and CDR2 is SVGAGI (reference sequence). Germline trimming cut 0 bases from V and 8 bases from J; bases unmatched to any gene: 7. The CDR3 contains 15 residues. The CDR3 DNA reads TGTGCCAGCAGTTACTCGGGACAGGGAGCGGCAGGCTACACCTTC. Amino acid sequence: CASSYSGQGAAGYTF.

The V gene is TRBV20-1, the J gene TRBJ1-2; TRBD1 aligns across 7 bases. The junction had 15 bases not matched to a gene; V was cut back by 8 bases and J by 12 bases. The CDR3 runs to 12 residues. Germline CDR1 is DFQATT and CDR2 is SNEGSKA (reference sequence). CDR3 DNA sequence: TGCAGTTTTACTTCGACAGGGCGCGGCCACACCTTC. Its translation is CSFTSTGRGHTF.

At least ten counts were recorded for this clonotype. The chain is built from TRBV9 and TRBJ2-1; D ambiguous. The V and J ends lost 0 bases and 0 bases respectively, with 13 bases between them. Germline loops: CDR1 SGDLS, CDR2 YYNGEE. The CDR3 spans 17 residues. As DNA, the CDR3 is TGTGCCAGCAGCGTAGGGGTCCTAGGAAGCTCCTACAATGAGCAGTTCTTC. It yields the protein CASSVGVLGSSYNEQFF. The variable domain in full, completed from reference TRBV9 and TRBJ2-1, reads DSGVTQTPKHLITATGQRVTLRCSPRSGDLSVYWYQQSLDQGLQFLIQYYNGEERAKGNILERFSAQQFPDLHSELNLSSLELGDSALYFCASSVGVLGSSYNEQFFGPGTRLTVL.

The chain is built from TRBV12-3 or TRBV12-4 and TRBJ2-3, with TRBD2 matching 14 bases. The CDR3 extends over 14 amino acids. With V trimmed by 10 bases and J by 6 bases, 6 bases remained unmatched. The CDR3 sequence: CATLTSGRADTQYF. The CDR3 nucleotides are TGTGCCACCCTGACTAGCGGGAGGGCTGATACGCAGTATTTT.

This clonotype was counted at least ten times. The rearrangement joins TRBV6-5 to TRBJ2-7, with D perhaps assigned TRBD1 or TRBD2 (6 bases each). Trimming removed 5 bases at V and 5 bases at J, with 16 bases between. Germline V gene lookup returns CDR1 MNHEY and CDR2 SVGAGI. This CDR3 spans 14 amino acids. The CDR3, as DNA: TGTGCCAGCAGTCGTAGTCGGGGGCTGGACGAGCAGTACTTC. It is translated as CASSRSRGLDEQYF.

The gene calls are TRBV20-1 and TRBJ1-5; TRBD1 might be the D (6 bases). The CDR3 has 15 residues. CDR1 DFQATT and CDR2 SNEGSKA come from the germline V gene (reference sequence). With 4 bases removed from V and 0 bases from J, the gap between germline ends came to 13 bases. CDR3 sequence: CSAIGQSYSNQPQHF. Written as DNA, the CDR3 is TGCAGTGCTATAGGACAGTCCTATAGCAATCAGCCCCAGCATTTT.

This clonotype was found a few times. Just one base apart from a much larger clone, this may be a read error. This chain connects TRBV12-3 or TRBV12-4 to TRBJ2-1, with TRBD1 as a possible D gene (5 bases). Near its end, the DNA agrees better with TRBJ2-7, so the J call may be wrong. The CDR3 totals 15 residues. CDR3 sequence: CASLGETASYNEQYF. Written as DNA, the CDR3 is TGTGCCAGCCTTGGTGAGACAGCCTCCTACAATGAGCAGTACTTC.

This clonotype was seen many times. The chain combines TRBV2 with TRBJ2-7, with 7 positions matching TRBD1. The CDR3 loop spans 15 amino acids. V lost 5 bases and J lost 5; bases outside the gene matches: 12. Germline V gene lookup returns CDR1 SNHLY and CDR2 FYNNEI. The CDR3 DNA is TGTGCCAGCAGTTACCGGGACAGTGTTTTCAACGAGCAGTACTTC. This sequence encodes CASSYRDSVFNEQYF.

This clonotype was recorded only once. A much larger clone is a single base away; this may be a read error. The chain combines TRBV2 with TRBJ2-5; maybe TRBD2 (5 bases). The CDR3 runs 13 residues. Germline values: CDR1 SNHLY, CDR2 FYNNEI. DNA of the CDR3: TGTCCCAGCAGTGCATGTCGGGATTGTAGCAAGTACTTC. The encoded protein is CPSSACRDCSKYF.

The CDR3 protein is CAGLRTSGGALSDTQYF. DNA for the CDR3: TGTGCCGGCTTAAGGACTAGCGGGGGGGCATTATCAGATACGCAGTATTTT. The rearrangement links TRBV7-2 to TRBJ2-3; TRBD2 aligns across 15 bases. The CDR3 has 17 amino acids. In germline, CDR1 is SGHTA, CDR2 FQGNSA. The V gene end was trimmed by 11 bases and the J gene end by 4 bases; junction bases not matched to a gene: 13.

As regards this clonotype: One end of the junction does not line up with germline, which may come from a read error. This rearrangement joins TRBV7-2 to TRBJ2-1; D unclear. The CDR3 consists of 13 residues. The germline gives CDR1 SGHTA, CDR2 FQGNSA. The CDR3 DNA reads as TGTGTCAGCAGCTTAGTAGCCTACAATGAGCAGTTCTTC. This gives the protein CVSSLVAYNEQFF.

This clonotype was counted only a few times. A much larger clone sits a single nucleotide away, making a read error possible. This rearrangement joins TRBV20-1 to TRBJ2-1; D is ambiguous. CDR1 DFQATT and CDR2 SNEGSKA come from the germline V gene (reference sequence). The ends were cut back, 2 bases at V and 7 bases at J, with 15 bases in the middle. The CDR3 has 14 residues. For the CDR3, the DNA is TGCAGTGCTAGACCAACTAACGGTGGAAATGAGCAGTTCTTC. Residues: CSARPTNGGNEQFF.

At least ten counts were recorded for this clonotype. The rearrangement links TRBV6-2 or TRBV6-3 to TRBJ1-5; D unclear. With 6 bases removed from V and 3 bases from J, the gap between germline ends came to 12 bases. From germline, CDR1 is MNHEY and CDR2 SVGEGT. The CDR3 sequence is 14 residues long. CDR3 DNA: TGTGCCAGCAGACTGTCTTCGAACAATCAGCCCCAGCATTTT. As protein: CASRLSSNNQPQHF.

This clonotype was seen many times. The V call is TRBV3-1, the J call TRBJ2-7; 7 bases are a match to TRBD2. The CDR3 contains 19 residues. Trimming took 0 bases from V and 0 from J; bases not matched to a gene: 14. The germline V gene has CDR1 LGHDT and CDR2 YNNKEL (reference sequence). The CDR3 bases are TGTGCCAGCAGCCAAGAACGACCGAAATATAGCGGGTACTCCTACGAGCAGTACTTC. It encodes CASSQERPKYSGYSYEQYF.